The present TCR beta chain was sequenced within a study of T cell responses to AZD1222 COVID-19 vaccine. Study-wide findings and caveats: Only five or six people who got AZD1222 tested seropositive at baseline. Unmutated variant regions are reportedly targeted by nearly half of spike-specific TCRs. Increased Spike-specific TCR breadth and depth were observed after two AZD1222 doses. The donor cohort was predominantly white British with a female majority, and clonal diversity may have been underestimated.

A remark on this clone: As yet, its antigen is unknown.

This CDR3 spans 14 amino acids. The J segment lost 5 bases and the V segment lost 1 base, leaving 4 bases of the junction unmatched. The germline V gene encodes CDR1 LGHDT and CDR2 YNNKEL (reference sequence). Repertoires were generated with immunoSEQ multiplex PCR, while TCRdb's copy carries only in-frame clones and drops some. Among about 53,000 clones listed, about four fifths were seen once. This chain connects TRBV3-1 (or the pseudogene TRBV3-2) to TRBJ1-2, with TRBD1 matching 7 bases. This TCR was sampled from an adult in good health. The sample here was peripheral blood, taken on day 0 of AZD1222 vaccination. The CDR3 sequence is CASSQGDRGYGYTF. Here the CDR3 DNA reads TGTGCCAGCAGCCAAGGGGACAGAGGATATGGCTACACCTTC.